The clone carrying this T cell receptor beta chain appeared a single time. The data are from a study of CD8 T cells in Susac syndrome. The germline CDR1 and CDR2 sequences are MDHEN and SYDVKM. CDR3 length equals 16 residues. V shed 4 bases and J shed 4 bases, with 16 bases lying between them. It was with random hexamers that 0.5 to 1 ug RNA was reverse transcribed. TCRdb itself ran the immunoSEQ multiplex PCR reads through MiXCR, one entry per CDR3 protein. The repertoire holds about 60,000 distinct CDR3 sequences, with around nine tenths as singletons. The chain couples TRBV28 to TRBJ1-4; D is undetermined. This clonotype was obtained from a human donor in good health. The sequenced sample was CD8+ T cells from PBMCs. CDR3 residues: CASSSLRLSINEKLFF. The CDR3 nucleotides read TGTGCCAGCAGTTCACTCCGGTTGAGTATTAATGAAAAACTGTTTTTT.